The T cell receptor (beta chain) under discussion was sequenced for a study of cytomegalovirus exposure and HLA in healthy donors. Study details: About four fifths of more than 300 genotyped donors fell in the Caucasian-associated ancestry cluster.

In the PCR, 60 Vbeta and 13 Jbeta primers were used. Measured with immunoSEQ multiplex PCR; TCRdb has only the in-frame clones, and not every one. The sample shows some 150,000 clones, about 80% of them seen only once. Germline CDR1 reads SGHDN; CDR2 reads FVKESK. CDR3 length: 14 residues. The ends were cut back, 1 base at V and 1 base at J, with 6 bases in the middle. Study results and caveats: On later analysis, the bulk of CMV-associated TCR beta chains appeared to be HLA-restricted.

Concerning this clone: As yet, its antigen is unknown.

The genes are TRBV14 and TRBJ2-3; no reliable D call. What was sequenced was PBMCs. This sequence originates from a male donor in good health and CMV-seronegative. Written as DNA, the CDR3 is TGTGCCAGCAGCCAAGTTCCCGGCACAGATACGCAGTATTTT. It yields the protein CASSQVPGTDTQYF.